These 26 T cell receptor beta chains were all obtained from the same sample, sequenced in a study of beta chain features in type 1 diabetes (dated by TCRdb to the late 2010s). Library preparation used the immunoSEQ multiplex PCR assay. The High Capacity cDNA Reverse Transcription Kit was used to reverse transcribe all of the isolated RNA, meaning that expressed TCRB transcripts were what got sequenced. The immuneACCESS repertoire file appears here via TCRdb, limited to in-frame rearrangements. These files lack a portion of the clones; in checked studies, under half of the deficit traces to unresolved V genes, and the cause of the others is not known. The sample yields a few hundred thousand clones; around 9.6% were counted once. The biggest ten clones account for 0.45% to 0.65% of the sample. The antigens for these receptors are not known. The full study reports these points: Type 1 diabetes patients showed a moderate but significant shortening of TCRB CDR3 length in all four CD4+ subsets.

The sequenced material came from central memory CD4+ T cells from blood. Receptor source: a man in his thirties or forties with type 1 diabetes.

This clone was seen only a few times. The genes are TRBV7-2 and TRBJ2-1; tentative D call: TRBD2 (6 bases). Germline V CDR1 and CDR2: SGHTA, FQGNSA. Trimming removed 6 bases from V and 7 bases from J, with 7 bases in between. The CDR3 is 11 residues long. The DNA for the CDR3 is TGTGCCAGCAGACGGGAGAATGAGCAGTTCTTC. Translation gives CASRRENEQFF.

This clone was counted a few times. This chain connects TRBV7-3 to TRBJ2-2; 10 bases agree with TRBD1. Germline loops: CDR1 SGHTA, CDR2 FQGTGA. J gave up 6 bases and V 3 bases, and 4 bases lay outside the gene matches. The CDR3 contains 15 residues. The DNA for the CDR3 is TGTGCCAGCAGCTTCCTGACAGGGGGCCCCGGGGAGCTGTTTTTT. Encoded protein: CASSFLTGGPGELFF.

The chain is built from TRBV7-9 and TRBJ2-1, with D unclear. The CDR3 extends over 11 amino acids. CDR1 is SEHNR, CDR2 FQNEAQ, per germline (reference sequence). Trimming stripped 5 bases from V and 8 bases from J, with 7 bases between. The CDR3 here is CASSPSYEQFF. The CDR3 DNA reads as TGTGCCAGCAGCCCCTCCTATGAGCAGTTCTTC. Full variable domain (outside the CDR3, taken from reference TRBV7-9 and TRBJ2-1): DTGVSQNPRHKITKRGQNVTFRCDPISEHNRLYWYRQTLGQGPEFLTYFQNEAQLEKSRLLSDRFSAERPKGSFSTLEIQRTEQGDSAMYLCASSPSYEQFFGPGTRLTVL.

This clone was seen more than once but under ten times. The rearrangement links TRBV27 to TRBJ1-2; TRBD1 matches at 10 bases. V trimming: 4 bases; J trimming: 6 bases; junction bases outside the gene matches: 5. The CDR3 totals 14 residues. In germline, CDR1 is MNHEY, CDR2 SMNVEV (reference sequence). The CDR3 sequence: CASSSRGQGNGYTF. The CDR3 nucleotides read TGTGCCAGCAGTTCCCGGGGACAGGGGAATGGCTACACCTTC.

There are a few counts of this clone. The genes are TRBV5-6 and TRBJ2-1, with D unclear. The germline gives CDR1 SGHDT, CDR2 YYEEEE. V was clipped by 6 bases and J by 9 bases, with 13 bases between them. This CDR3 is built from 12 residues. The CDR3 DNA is TGTGCCAGCACCGTATCTAAAGGTGAGCAGTTCTTC. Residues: CASTVSKGEQFF.

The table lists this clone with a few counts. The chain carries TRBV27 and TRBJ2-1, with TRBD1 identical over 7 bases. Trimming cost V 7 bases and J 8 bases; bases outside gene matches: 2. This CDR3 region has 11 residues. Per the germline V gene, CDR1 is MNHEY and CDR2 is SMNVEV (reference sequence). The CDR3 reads CASNRGYEQFF. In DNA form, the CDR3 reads TGTGCCAGCAACAGGGGATATGAGCAGTTCTTC.

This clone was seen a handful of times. Written as DNA, the CDR3 is TGTGCCAGCAGGGGGCAGGGATCGCGTGGCTACACCTTC. As protein: CASRGQGSRGYTF. This chain uses TRBV25-1 with TRBJ1-2; D perhaps matches TRBD1 (5 bases). This CDR3 contains 13 residues. Germline CDR1 reads MGHDK; CDR2 reads SYGVNS. V was trimmed by 6 bases and J by 7 bases, leaving 15 bases between them.

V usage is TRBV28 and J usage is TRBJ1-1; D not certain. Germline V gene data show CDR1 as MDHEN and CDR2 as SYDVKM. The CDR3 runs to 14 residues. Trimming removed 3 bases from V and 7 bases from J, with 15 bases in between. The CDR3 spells CASSFRAAVREAFF. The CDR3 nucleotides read TGTGCCAGCAGTTTCCGGGCGGCTGTGCGTGAAGCTTTCTTT.

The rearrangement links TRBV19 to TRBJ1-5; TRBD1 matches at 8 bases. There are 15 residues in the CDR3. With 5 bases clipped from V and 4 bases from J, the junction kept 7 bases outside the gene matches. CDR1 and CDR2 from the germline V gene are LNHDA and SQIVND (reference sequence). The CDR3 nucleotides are TGTGCCAGTAGTGTTGGACAGGGAAGGAATCAGCCCCAGCATTTT. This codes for CASSVGQGRNQPQHF.

The CDR3 bases are TGCGCCAGCAGCGAGGGGAACACCGGGGAGCTGTTTTTT. Amino acids: CASSEGNTGELFF. This chain connects TRBV5-1 to TRBJ2-2, with a possible D match to TRBD2 (5 bases). The CDR3 loop spans 13 amino acids. Trimming removed 4 bases at V and 1 base at J, with 5 bases between. Germline V lookup: CDR1 SGHRS, CDR2 YFSETQ.

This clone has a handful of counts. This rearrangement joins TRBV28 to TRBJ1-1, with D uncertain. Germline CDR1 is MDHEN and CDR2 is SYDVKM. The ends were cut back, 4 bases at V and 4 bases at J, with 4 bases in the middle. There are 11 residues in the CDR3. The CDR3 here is CASSSITEAFF. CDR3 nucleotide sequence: TGTGCCAGCAGTTCGATCACTGAAGCTTTCTTT. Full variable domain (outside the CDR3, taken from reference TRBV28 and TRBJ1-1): DVKVTQSSRYLVKRTGEKVFLECVQDMDHENMFWYRQDPGLGLRLIYFSYDVKMKEKGDIPEGYSVSREKKERFSLILESASTNQTSMYLCASSSITEAFFGQGTRLTVV.

For the CDR3, the DNA is TGTGCCAGCAGCTTGTTCCCGGATGGCTCCTACGAGCAGTACTTC. This translates into CASSLFPDGSYEQYF. The rearrangement uses TRBV5-6 and TRBJ2-7; D call uncertain. Trimming shortened V by 1 base and J by 0 bases, and 11 bases separated the two germline ends. The germline gives CDR1 SGHDT, CDR2 YYEEEE. There are 15 residues in the CDR3.

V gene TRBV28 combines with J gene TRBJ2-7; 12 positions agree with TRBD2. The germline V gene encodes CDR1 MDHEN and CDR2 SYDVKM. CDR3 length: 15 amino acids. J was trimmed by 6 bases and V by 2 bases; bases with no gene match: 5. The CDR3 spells CASSLLAGGHLEQYF. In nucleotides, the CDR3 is TGTGCCAGCAGTTTACTAGCGGGAGGGCATCTCGAGCAGTACTTC.

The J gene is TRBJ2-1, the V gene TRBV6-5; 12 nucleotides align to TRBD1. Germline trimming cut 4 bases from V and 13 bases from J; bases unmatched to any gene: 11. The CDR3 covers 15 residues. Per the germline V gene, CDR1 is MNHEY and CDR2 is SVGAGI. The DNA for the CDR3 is TGTGCCAGCAGTTTAGATCCCGGGACAGGGGGCGAACAGTTCTTC. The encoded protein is CASSLDPGTGGEQFF.

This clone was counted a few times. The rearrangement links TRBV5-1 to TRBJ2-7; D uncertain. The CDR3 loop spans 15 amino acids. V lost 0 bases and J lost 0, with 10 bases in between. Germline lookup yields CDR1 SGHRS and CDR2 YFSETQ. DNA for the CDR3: TGCGCCAGCAGCTTGGAGGCCAGGAACTCCTACGAGCAGTACTTC. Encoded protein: CASSLEARNSYEQYF. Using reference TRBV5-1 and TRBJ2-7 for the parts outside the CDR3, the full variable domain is KAGVTQTPRYLIKTRGQQVTLSCSPISGHRSVSWYQQTPGQGLQFLFEYFSETQRNKGNFPGRFSGRQFSNSRSEMNVSTLELGDSALYLCASSLEARNSYEQYFGPGTRLTVT.

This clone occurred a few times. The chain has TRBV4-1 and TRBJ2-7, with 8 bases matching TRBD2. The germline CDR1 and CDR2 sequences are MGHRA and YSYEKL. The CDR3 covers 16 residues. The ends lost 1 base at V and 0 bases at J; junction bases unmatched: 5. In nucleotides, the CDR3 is TGCGCCAGCAGCCAAGGGCTCAGCGGGAGCTCCTACGAGCAGTACTTC. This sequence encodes CASSQGLSGSSYEQYF.

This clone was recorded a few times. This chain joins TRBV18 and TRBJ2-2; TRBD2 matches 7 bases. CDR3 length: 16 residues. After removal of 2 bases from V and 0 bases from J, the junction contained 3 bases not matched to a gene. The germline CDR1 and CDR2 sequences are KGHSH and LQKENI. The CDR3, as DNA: TGTGCCAGCTCACCAGTCACTAGCGCGAACACCGGGGAGCTGTTTTTT. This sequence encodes CASSPVTSANTGELFF.

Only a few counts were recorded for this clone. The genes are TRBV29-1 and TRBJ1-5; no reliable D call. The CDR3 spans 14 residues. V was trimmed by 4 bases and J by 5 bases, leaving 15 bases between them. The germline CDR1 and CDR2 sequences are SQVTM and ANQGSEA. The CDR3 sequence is CSVAEGGLYQPQHF. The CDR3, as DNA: TGCAGCGTTGCGGAGGGAGGATTATATCAGCCCCAGCATTTT. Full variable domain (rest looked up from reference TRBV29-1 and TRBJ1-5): SAVISQKPSRDICQRGTSLTIQCQVDSQVTMMFWYRQQPGQSLTLIATANQGSEATYESGFVIDKFPISRPNLTFSTLTVSNMSPEDSSIYLCSVAEGGLYQPQHFGDGTRLSIL.

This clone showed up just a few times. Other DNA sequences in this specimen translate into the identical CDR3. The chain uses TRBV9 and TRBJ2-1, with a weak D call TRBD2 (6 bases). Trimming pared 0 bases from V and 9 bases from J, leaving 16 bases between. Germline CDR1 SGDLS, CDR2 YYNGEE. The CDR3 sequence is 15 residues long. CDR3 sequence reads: CASSVGREAPGEQFF. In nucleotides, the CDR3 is TGTGCCAGCAGCGTAGGGAGGGAGGCACCCGGTGAGCAGTTCTTC.

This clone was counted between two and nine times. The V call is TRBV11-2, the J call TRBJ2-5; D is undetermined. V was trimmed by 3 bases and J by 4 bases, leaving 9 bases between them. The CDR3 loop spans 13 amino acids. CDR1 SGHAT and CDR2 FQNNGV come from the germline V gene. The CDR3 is CASSLGSLETQYF. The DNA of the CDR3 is TGTGCCAGCAGCTTGGGCAGCCTAGAGACCCAGTACTTC.

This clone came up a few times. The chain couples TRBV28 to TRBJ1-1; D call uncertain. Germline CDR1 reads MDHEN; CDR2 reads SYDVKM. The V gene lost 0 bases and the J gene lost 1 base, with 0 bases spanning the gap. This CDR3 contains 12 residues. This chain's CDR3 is CASSLWNTEAFF. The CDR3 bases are TGTGCCAGCAGTTTATGGAACACTGAAGCTTTCTTT.

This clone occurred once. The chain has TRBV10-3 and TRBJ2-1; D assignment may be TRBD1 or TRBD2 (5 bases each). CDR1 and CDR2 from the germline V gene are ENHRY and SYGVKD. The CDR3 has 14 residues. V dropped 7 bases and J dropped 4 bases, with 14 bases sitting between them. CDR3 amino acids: CAIKPGTNYNEQFF. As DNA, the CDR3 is TGTGCCATCAAACCCGGGACCAATTACAATGAGCAGTTCTTC.

The CDR3 DNA reads TGCGCCAGCAGCCAAGGGGGGACATCCAGCAGGGAGACCCAGTACTTC. This codes for CASSQGGTSSRETQYF. V usage is TRBV4-1 and J usage is TRBJ2-5, with D perhaps matching TRBD1 (6 bases). The ends were cut back, 1 base at V and 5 bases at J, with 17 bases in the middle. Germline CDR1 is MGHRA and CDR2 is YSYEKL. This CDR3 contains 16 residues.

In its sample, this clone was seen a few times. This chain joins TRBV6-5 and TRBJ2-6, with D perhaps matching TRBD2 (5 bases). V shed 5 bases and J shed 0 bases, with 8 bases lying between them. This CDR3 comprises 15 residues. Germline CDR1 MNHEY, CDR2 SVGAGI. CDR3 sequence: CASSRRDSGANVLTF. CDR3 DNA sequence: TGTGCCAGCAGTCGCCGGGACTCTGGGGCCAACGTCCTGACTTTC.

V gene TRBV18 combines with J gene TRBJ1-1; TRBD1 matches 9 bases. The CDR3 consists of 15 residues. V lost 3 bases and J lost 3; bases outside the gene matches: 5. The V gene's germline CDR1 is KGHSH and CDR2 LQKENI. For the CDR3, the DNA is TGTGCCAGCTCACCGGGGACAGGGTCGTACACTGAAGCTTTCTTT. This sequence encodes CASSPGTGSYTEAFF.

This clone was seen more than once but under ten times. The CDR3 DNA sequence: TGTGCCAGCTCACCTAGCAGGGCCTACGAGCAGTACTTC. Protein: CASSPSRAYEQYF. The chain uses TRBV18 and TRBJ2-7, with a possible D match to TRBD1 (5 bases). Germline lookup yields CDR1 KGHSH and CDR2 LQKENI. The CDR3 runs to 13 residues. Trimming shortened V by 3 bases and J by 2 bases, and 8 bases separated the two germline ends.